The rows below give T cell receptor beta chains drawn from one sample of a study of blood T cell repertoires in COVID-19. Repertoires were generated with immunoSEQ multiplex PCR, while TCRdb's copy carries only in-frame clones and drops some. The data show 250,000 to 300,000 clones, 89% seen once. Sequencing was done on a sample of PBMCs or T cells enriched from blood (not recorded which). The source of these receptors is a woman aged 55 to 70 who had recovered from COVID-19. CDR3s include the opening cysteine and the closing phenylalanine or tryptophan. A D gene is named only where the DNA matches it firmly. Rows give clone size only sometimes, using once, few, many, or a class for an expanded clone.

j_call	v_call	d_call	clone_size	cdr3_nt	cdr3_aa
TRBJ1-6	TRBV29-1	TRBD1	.	TGCAGCGTGGTGGACAGGGGGAATTCACCCCTCCACTTT	CSVVDRGNSPLHF
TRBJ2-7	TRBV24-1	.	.	TGTGCCACCAGTGACTCGAAGCAGGGACTCTCCTACGAGCAGTACTTC	CATSDSKQGLSYEQYF
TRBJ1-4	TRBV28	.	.	TGTGCCAGCAGTCTAGGGGGTACAACTAATGAAAAACTGTTTTTT	CASSLGGTTNEKLFF
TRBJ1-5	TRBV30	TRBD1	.	TGTGCCTGGAGTCTGACAGGGAGGAATCAGCCCCAGCATTTT	CAWSLTGRNQPQHF
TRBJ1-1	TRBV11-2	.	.	TGTGCCAGCAGCCGAGCGAGGGAAATTATCCCTGAAGCTTTCTTT	CASSRAREIIPEAFF
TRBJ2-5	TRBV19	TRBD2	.	TGTGCCAGTAGGCGACTAGCGGGGGGGCCCCGGGAGACCCAGTACTTC	CASRRLAGGPRETQYF
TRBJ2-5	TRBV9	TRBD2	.	TGTGCCAGCTCCAGGACTAGCTACCAAGAGACCCAGTACTTC	CASSRTSYQETQYF
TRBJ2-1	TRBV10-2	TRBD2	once	TGCGCCAGCAGCCCACTACTAGCGGGGGGCCTCAGCTCCTACAATGAGCAGTTCTTC	CASSPLLAGGLSSYNEQFF
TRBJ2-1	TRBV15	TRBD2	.	TGTGCCAATTCGATTGGACTAGCGGGAATCAATGAGCAGTTCTTC	CANSIGLAGINEQFF
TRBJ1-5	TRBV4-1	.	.	TGCGCCAGCAGCCAAGATATTTTGACAGATAGCAATCAGCCCCAGCATTTT	CASSQDILTDSNQPQHF
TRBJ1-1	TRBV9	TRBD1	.	TGTGCCAGCAGCGTAGGGGAGGACAGGGGGCCGTGGGACACTGAAGCTTTCTTT	CASSVGEDRGPWDTEAFF
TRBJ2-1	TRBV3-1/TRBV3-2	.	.	TGTGCCAGCAACCAGGGCGGGGCAGCGAACAATGAGCAGTTCTTC	CASNQGGAANNEQFF
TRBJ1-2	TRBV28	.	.	TGTGCCAGCAGTTTAGGGGGCGTGGGGACCTATGGCTACACCTTC	CASSLGGVGTYGYTF
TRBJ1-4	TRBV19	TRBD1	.	TGTGCCAGTAGACGATCCGGGACAGGGCTTGAAAAACTGTTTTTT	CASRRSGTGLEKLFF
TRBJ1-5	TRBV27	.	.	TGTGCCAGCAGAAAACAGGGAAGTAGCAATCAGCCCCAGCATTTT	CASRKQGSSNQPQHF
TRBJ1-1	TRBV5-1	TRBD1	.	TGCGCCAGCAGCTCGGACAGGGGGTTCTCTGAAGCTTTCTTT	CASSSDRGFSEAFF
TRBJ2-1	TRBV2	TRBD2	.	TGTGCCAGCAGTGATACGGTAGCGGGATACTACAATGAGCAGTTCTTC	CASSDTVAGYYNEQFF
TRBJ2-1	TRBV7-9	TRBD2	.	TGTGCCAGCAGCTTGTTAGCGGGCTACAATGAGCAGTTCTTC	CASSLLAGYNEQFF
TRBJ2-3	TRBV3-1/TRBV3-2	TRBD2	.	TGTGCCAGCAGCCAAGTGCTGACTAGCGGGGGAGGGGATACGCAGTATTTT	CASSQVLTSGGGDTQYF
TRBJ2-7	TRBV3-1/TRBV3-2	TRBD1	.	TGTGCCAGCAGCCAACCGGGACAGGGAGGGGGCGAGCAGTACTTC	CASSQPGQGGGEQYF
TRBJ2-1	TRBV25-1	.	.	TGTGCCAGCAGTGAATCCTTGAGCTCCTACAATGAGCAGTTCTTC	CASSESLSSYNEQFF
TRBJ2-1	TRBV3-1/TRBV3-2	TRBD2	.	TGTGCCAGCAGCCCTCGGACTAGCGGGGGGACCTACAATGAGCAGTTCTTC	CASSPRTSGGTYNEQFF
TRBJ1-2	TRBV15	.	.	TGTGCCACCAGCAGAGATGTAGGGGCGGGAGGCTACACCTTC	CATSRDVGAGGYTF
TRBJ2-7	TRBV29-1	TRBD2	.	TGCAGCGTTCCTTCGGCGGCTAGCGGGAGGTACGAGCAGTACTTC	CSVPSAASGRYEQYF
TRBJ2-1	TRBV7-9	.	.	TGTGCCAGCAGCTTAGGGGGCGCAGGCTCCTACAATGAGCAGTTCTTC	CASSLGGAGSYNEQFF
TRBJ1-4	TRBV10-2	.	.	TGCGCCAGCTTGCCCGGGCCCGGAAAGGGGGAAAAACTGTTTTTT	CASLPGPGKGEKLFF
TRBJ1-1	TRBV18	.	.	TGTGCCAGCTCACAAGCTGTGGTCCTAAACACTGAAGCTTTCTTT	CASSQAVVLNTEAFF
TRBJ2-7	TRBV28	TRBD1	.	TGTGCCAGCACCCCGGACAGGGTTGCCTACGAGCAGTACTTC	CASTPDRVAYEQYF
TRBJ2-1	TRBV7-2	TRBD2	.	TGTGCCAGCAGCCCTGTAGCGGGTCTGTACAATGAGCAGTTCTTC	CASSPVAGLYNEQFF
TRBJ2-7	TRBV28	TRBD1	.	TGTGCCAGCAGTTCTCCGGGACAGGGGGCCAACGAGCAGTACTTC	CASSSPGQGANEQYF
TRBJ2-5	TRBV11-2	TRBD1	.	TGTGCCAGCAGCTCGCAGGGGGCGCGGGAGACCCAGTACTTC	CASSSQGARETQYF
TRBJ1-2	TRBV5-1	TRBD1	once	TGCGCCAGCAGCATGGGACAGGGGGCGTCGAACTATGGCTACACCTTC	CASSMGQGASNYGYTF
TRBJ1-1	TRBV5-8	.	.	TGTGCCAGCAGCTTTGGGCTCGGCACTGAAGCTTTCTTT	CASSFGLGTEAFF
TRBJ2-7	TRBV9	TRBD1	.	TGTGCCAGCAGCTCTCCGGCGGGACAGGTCTATCCATCCTACGAGCAGTACTTC	CASSSPAGQVYPSYEQYF
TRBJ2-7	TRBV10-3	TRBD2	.	TGTGCCATCAGTGAGTTTGCGGGAGGGGACGAGCAGTACTTC	CAISEFAGGDEQYF
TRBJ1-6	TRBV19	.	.	TGTGCCAGTAGTGGGAGTGGGTCAGGAGTTATTTCACCCCTCCACTTT	CASSGSGSGVISPLHF
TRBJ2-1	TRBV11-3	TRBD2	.	TGTGCCAGCAGCTTGACTAGCGGGTCCAGCAATGAGCAGTTCTTC	CASSLTSGSSNEQFF
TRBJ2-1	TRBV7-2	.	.	TGTGCCAGCAGCTTAGGCGGTAGCGGTGAATACAATGAGCAGTTCTTC	CASSLGGSGEYNEQFF
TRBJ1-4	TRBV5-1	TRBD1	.	TGCGCCAGCAGGCAGGGGGCGATCCTAGCGGCTAATGAAAAACTGTTTTTT	CASRQGAILAANEKLFF
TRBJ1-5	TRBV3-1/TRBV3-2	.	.	TGTGCCAGCAGCCAAGATATGAGGGGGAGCAATCAGCCCCAGCATTTT	CASSQDMRGSNQPQHF
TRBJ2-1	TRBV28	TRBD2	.	TGTGCCAGCACCCCTTTGTGGGAGGGAAACAATGAGCAGTTCTTC	CASTPLWEGNNEQFF
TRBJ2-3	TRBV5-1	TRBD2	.	TGCGCCAGCAGCTTTATTCAGGGAGGGGCAGATACGCAGTATTTT	CASSFIQGGADTQYF
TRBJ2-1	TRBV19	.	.	TGTGCCAGTAGTGAAGGATGGGCCAATGAGCAGTTCTTC	CASSEGWANEQFF
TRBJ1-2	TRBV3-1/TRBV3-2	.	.	TGTGCCAGCAGCCAGACAGAGTATGGCTACACCTTC	CASSQTEYGYTF
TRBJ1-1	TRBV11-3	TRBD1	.	TGTGCCAGCAGCTTTACCGGGACAGGGGCCGCGGCCGCTTTCTTT	CASSFTGTGAAAAFF
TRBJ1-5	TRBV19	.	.	TGTGCAGCCGGAGATAGGCCCCAGCATTTT	CAAGDRPQHF
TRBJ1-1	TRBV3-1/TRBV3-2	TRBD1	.	TGTGCCAGCAGCCAGCTAAACAGGGGCACTGAAGCTTTCTTT	CASSQLNRGTEAFF
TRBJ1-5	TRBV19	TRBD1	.	TGTGCCAGTAGTCTCCGGGACAGGGGCGGTCAGCCCCAGCATTTT	CASSLRDRGGQPQHF